These T cell receptor beta chains were read from a single sample in a study of OX40 agonist ivuxolimab in advanced cancers. TCRdb's copy holds only in-frame clones and misses some; the assay was immunoSEQ multiplex PCR. The sample contains roughly 80,000 clones, about 86% of which appear only once. The specimen was CD4+ or CD8+ T cells sorted from blood, collected in a trial of the OX40 agonist ivuxolimab. The source of these receptors is an adult with an advanced solid tumor such as melanoma, head and neck, liver or kidney cancer. The CDR3 runs from the conserved cysteine through the conserved F or W. Each record gives: D gene, J gene, clone size, V gene, CDR3 DNA, CDR3 protein. D genes are given only for firm matches. Size tells how often a clone was seen (once, few, many) or the class of an expanded clone, and some rows leave it out.

TRBD1 TRBJ1-6 . TRBV5-6 TGTGCCAGCAGCGTGGACAGGATTGATTCACCCCTCCACTTT CASSVDRIDSPLHF
. TRBJ2-1 . TRBV10-3 TGTGCCACCACCGGGACCCTGTACAATGAGCAGTTCTTC CATTGTLYNEQFF
. TRBJ1-2 few TRBV5-6 TGTGCCAGCAGCCTTCAGGGTTACTATGGCTACACCTTC CASSLQGYYGYTF
. TRBJ1-1 few TRBV15 TGTGCCACCAGCAGAGAGGTGAACACTGAAGCTTTCTTT CATSREVNTEAFF
TRBD1 TRBJ2-7 . TRBV5-6 TGTGCCAGCAGCAAGGACAGGGCCTACGAGCAGTACTTC CASSKDRAYEQYF
. TRBJ2-1 . TRBV15 TGTGCCACCAGCAGAGGATTGACGGCAAATGAGCAGTTCTTC CATSRGLTANEQFF
. TRBJ1-1 . TRBV6-5 TGTGCCAGCAGTGGGGGCTCGGAGGTAGCTTTCTTT CASSGGSEVAFF
. TRBJ1-4 . TRBV5-4 TGTGCCAGCAGCCCTCGAAGGGATGAAAAACTGTTTTTT CASSPRRDEKLFF
. TRBJ2-2 . TRBV11-2 TGTGCCAGCAGCGCACGGACGGGTAACACCGGGGAGCTGTTTTTT CASSARTGNTGELFF
. TRBJ1-3 . TRBV25-1 TGTGCCAGCAGTGTGACGGCTGGAAACACCATATATTTT CASSVTAGNTIYF
TRBD2 TRBJ2-5 . TRBV11-3 TGTGCCAGCAGCTCCAGGACTAGCGGGAGGGCCGGAGAGACCCAGTACTTC CASSSRTSGRAGETQYF
TRBD1 TRBJ1-3 . TRBV5-6 TGTGCCAGCAGCTTGAGGGGACAGCGGGCTGGAAACACCATATATTTT CASSLRGQRAGNTIYF
. TRBJ2-3 . TRBV6-5 TGTGCCAGCAGTTACCGGGCGTTGGGGAGCACAGATACGCAGTATTTT CASSYRALGSTDTQYF
TRBD2 TRBJ2-7 . TRBV4-2 TGTGCCAGCAGCCAAGTCGGGCTAGCGGGAGTGAACGAGCAGTACTTC CASSQVGLAGVNEQYF
TRBD1 TRBJ1-5 . TRBV6-1 TGTGCCAGCACCCCCGGGACAGGCAATCAGCCCCAGCATTTT CASTPGTGNQPQHF
. TRBJ2-3 . TRBV7-8 TGTGCCAGCAGCCCGGGACGCCGGACCACAGATACGCAGTATTTT CASSPGRRTTDTQYF
. TRBJ2-5 . TRBV27 TGTGCCAGCAGTTTATTCACGGATGGGTTAAAGACCCAGTACTTC CASSLFTDGLKTQYF
. TRBJ1-3 . TRBV13 TGTGCCAGCAGCTTATTGGGGTACGCTTTCTCTGGAAACACCATATATTTT CASSLLGYAFSGNTIYF
. TRBJ1-1 . TRBV7-2 TGTGCCAGCAGCTTAGGGCCCCTAACAGGGGAAGCTTTCTTT CASSLGPLTGEAFF
. TRBJ2-2 . TRBV15 TGTGCCACCAGCAGAGGGGTAGGGAACGGGGAGCTGTTTTTT CATSRGVGNGELFF
TRBD2 TRBJ2-5 . TRBV11-2 TGTGCCAGTCAAGGGTTAGCGGGGGGTGAGACCCAGTACTTC CASQGLAGGETQYF
. TRBJ1-2 . TRBV20-1 TGCAGTGCTGGAGGGACGGACGGCTACACCTTC CSAGGTDGYTF
. TRBJ2-4 . TRBV5-1 TGCGCCAGCAGCCCTAACAGAGTTAAAAACATTCAGTACTTC CASSPNRVKNIQYF
. TRBJ1-6 . TRBV30 TGTGCCTGGAGTGTAAAACGGGGGTATAATTCACCCCTCCACTTT CAWSVKRGYNSPLHF
TRBD1 TRBJ1-2 . TRBV10-3 TGTGCCAACGGGACAGATGGCTACACCTTC CANGTDGYTF
. TRBJ2-7 few TRBV18 TGTGCCAGCTCACCCACAGGCCTTAGAGACGAGCAGTACTTC CASSPTGLRDEQYF
. TRBJ1-6 few TRBV7-2 TGTGCCAGCAGCGTACAGAGCTCCTATAATTCACCCCTCCACTTT CASSVQSSYNSPLHF
. TRBJ1-5 . TRBV28 TGTGCCAGCAGTTTTGTGGGTTTTAGGGTGGGTACCAGCAATCAGCCCCAGCATTTT CASSFVGFRVGTSNQPQHF
TRBD1 TRBJ1-6 . TRBV2 TGTGCCAGCAGTGTATCAGGGACAGGGCTCTCCTATAATTCACCCCTCCACTTT CASSVSGTGLSYNSPLHF
. TRBJ2-3 . TRBV6-1 TGTGCCAGCAGTGCGCAGGATAGCGGCACAGATACGCAGTATTTT CASSAQDSGTDTQYF
. TRBJ1-1 . TRBV5-1 TGCGCCAGCAGCTTGACACGACCGATGAACACTGAAGCTTTCTTT CASSLTRPMNTEAFF
. TRBJ2-4 . TRBV2 TGTGCCAGCAGTGAGTCCGGCGCCAAAAACATTCAGTACTTC CASSESGAKNIQYF
. TRBJ1-2 . TRBV30 TGTGCCTGGAGTGTGTTAGCCTATGGCTACACCTTC CAWSVLAYGYTF
TRBD1 TRBJ2-7 . TRBV6-6 TGTGCCAGCAGTTCCCGGGACAGGGGGCCCGAGCAGTACTTC CASSSRDRGPEQYF
. TRBJ2-1 . TRBV5-1 TGCGCCAGCAGCAGAGGAGGGTCCTACAATGAGCAGTTCTTC CASSRGGSYNEQFF
TRBD1 TRBJ2-7 . TRBV19 TGTGCCAGTTCTACGGGACAGTCCTCCTACGAGCAGTACTTC CASSTGQSSYEQYF
TRBD1 TRBJ1-1 few TRBV4-1 TGCGCCAGCAGCCCAGGACAGGGGGAGGTGAACACTGAAGCTTTCTTT CASSPGQGEVNTEAFF
TRBD2 TRBJ2-1 . TRBV18 TGTGCCAGCTCATCAAGGACTAGCGTAGCTTACAATGAGCAGTTCTTC CASSSRTSVAYNEQFF
. TRBJ2-5 . TRBV5-6 TGTGCCAGCAGCTTGGCCGGTGCCCCCCGGGAGACCCAGTACTTC CASSLAGAPRETQYF
. TRBJ2-7 . TRBV5-4 TGTGCCAGCAGGCTTAATCGGGGACAAAACGCAGGCGAGCAGTACTTC CASRLNRGQNAGEQYF
. TRBJ1-2 . TRBV5-6 TGTGCCAGCAGCTTGGACAGGCTGGGCTACACCTTC CASSLDRLGYTF
. TRBJ2-2 . TRBV11-3 TGTGCCAGCAGCTTAAGTATTGGGGGCACCGGGGAGCTGTTTTTT CASSLSIGGTGELFF
. TRBJ1-2 . TRBV6-1 TGTGCCAGCAGTTCTCCCCTCTATGGCTACACCTTC CASSSPLYGYTF
. TRBJ1-1 . TRBV5-4 TGTGCCAGCAGGCGGGTCGGGACCCCGAGGACTGAAGCTTTCTTT CASRRVGTPRTEAFF
. TRBJ1-1 . TRBV5-4 TGTGCCAGCAGCTTGGGAGGTGGAGATGAAGCTTTCTTT CASSLGGGDEAFF
. TRBJ1-5 . TRBV18 TGTGCCAGCTCACCAGCAGGGCTCAATCAGCCCCAGCATTTT CASSPAGLNQPQHF
. TRBJ2-5 . TRBV29-1 TGCAGCGTTTCGACAGGAGGGGAGACCCAGTACTTC CSVSTGGETQYF